Shown below are 12 T cell receptor beta chains from a single sample sequenced in a study of human T cells and chemical hapten exposure. TCRdb passed the RACE reads through MiXCR, listing each CDR3 protein once. The table lists 89,000 or so distinct CDR3 sequences, 6.5% to 10% of them singletons, with 2.5% to 3% in the top ten. Stated time point: pre-sensitization, week 0. Treatment denoted: therapeutic diphenylcyclopropenone sensitization with weekly scalp DPC. Source: whole blood, taken in connection with sensitization to the hapten diphenylcyclopropenone (DPC). These receptors were collected from a middle-aged man with alopecia areata. Some clones in this sample may be carry-over from other donors' samples.

The CDR3 nucleotides are TGCGCCAGCAGCTTGGGCACTAGCCCCATCTACGAGCAGTACGTC. Its protein product is CASSLGTSPIYEQYV. The chain is built from TRBV5-1 and TRBJ2-7; a weak D match, TRBD2 (6 bases). CDR3 length equals 15 residues. Germline values: CDR1 SGHRS, CDR2 YFSETQ. V was pared by 0 bases and J by 3 bases, with 13 bases between.

This chain connects TRBV13 to TRBJ2-6; tentative D call: TRBD1 (5 bases). Germline CDR1 is PRHDT and CDR2 is FYEKMQ (reference sequence). The ends were cut back, 8 bases at V and 12 bases at J, with 14 bases in the middle. The CDR3 extends over 12 amino acids. CDR3 sequence: CASHSRVCVLTF. CDR3 sequence (DNA): TGTGCCAGCCATTCCAGGGTTTGCGTCCTGACTTTC.

A few counts support this clonotype. This sequence joins TRBV29-1 and TRBJ1-1; D remains unclear. Germline V gene lookup returns CDR1 SQVTM and CDR2 ANQGSEA. V was trimmed by 7 bases and J by 0 bases, leaving 9 bases between them. The CDR3 spans 12 residues. The CDR3 bases are TGCAGCGCGGCGGCCCTGAACACTGAAGCTTTCTTT. It translates to CSAAALNTEAFF.

This clonotype has just a few counts. The chain joins TRBV4-3 to TRBJ2-2, with 8 bases matching TRBD1. The CDR3 consists of 15 residues. J lost 5 bases, V lost 6 bases, and 8 bases had no gene match. CDR1 and CDR2 (germline): LGHNA, YSLEER. CDR3 residues: CASSLGDRSTGELFF. The CDR3 nucleotides are TGCGCCAGCAGTCTGGGGGACAGGTCGACCGGGGAGCTGTTTTTT.

In this sample, this clonotype turned up a few times. The chain recombines TRBV30 with TRBJ2-7; D perhaps matches TRBD2 (6 bases). Germline V CDR1 and CDR2: GTSNPN, SVGIG (reference sequence). CDR3 size: 12 residues. Deletions cut 2 bases from V and 4 bases from J, with 9 bases between. CDR3 sequence: CAWSSSAYEQYF. The CDR3 DNA follows: TGTGCCTGGAGTTCTAGCGCTTACGAGCAGTACTTC.

V usage is TRBV27 and J usage is TRBJ2-1; D is perhaps TRBD2 (6 bases). Trimming stripped 0 bases from V and 10 bases from J, with 13 bases between. The length of the CDR3 is 14 residues. In germline, CDR1 is MNHEY, CDR2 SMNVEV (reference sequence). In DNA, the CDR3 is TGTGCCAGCAGTTTATCGACGGGGCTAGCGGAGCAGTTCTTC. This encodes CASSLSTGLAEQFF.

The sample holds many counts of this clonotype. The chain employs TRBV7-2 and TRBJ2-3, with 9 positions matching TRBD2. V trimming: 1 base; J trimming: 5 bases; junction bases outside the gene matches: 10. Germline V gives CDR1 SGHTA, CDR2 FQGNSA. CDR3 size: 17 residues. DNA of the CDR3: TGTGCCAGCAGCTTAGTAGCTAGCGGGATGGATAGAGATACGCAGTATTTT. Protein: CASSLVASGMDRDTQYF.

This clonotype appeared a few times. Here the CDR3 DNA reads TGTGCCAGCAGGGCGCTGGCGGCCTTGAATGAGCAGTTCTTC. This translates into CASRALAALNEQFF. This chain connects TRBV13 to TRBJ2-1; no clear D gene. The CDR3 has 14 residues. Looked up from germline, CDR1 is PRHDT and CDR2 is FYEKMQ (reference sequence). V was clipped by 6 bases and J by 7 bases, with 16 bases between them.

The chain recombines TRBV12-3 or TRBV12-4 with TRBJ2-3; 9 positions agree with TRBD2. The CDR3 covers 17 residues. J lost 2 bases, V lost 6 bases, and 12 bases had no gene match. The CDR3 DNA is TGTGCCAGCAGACAAACCGGACTAGCGCAGATCACAGATACGCAGTATTTT. Translating gives CASRQTGLAQITDTQYF.

This clonotype turned up a few times. CDR3 nucleotides: TGTGCCAGCAGCCAAGGGGAGTGGAGAGATACGCAGTATTTT. Residues: CASSQGEWRDTQYF. The rearrangement uses TRBV14 and TRBJ2-3; the D gene is possibly TRBD2 (5 bases). The ends were cut back, 1 base at V and 5 bases at J, with 10 bases in the middle. This CDR3 is 14 amino acids long. Germline CDR1 is SGHDN and CDR2 is FVKESK.

This clonotype was observed a few times. The rearrangement links TRBV10-3 to TRBJ2-3; TRBD2 aligns across 9 bases. The V and J ends lost 10 bases and 0 bases, in that order; junction bases with no gene match: 23. Germline CDR1 and CDR2: ENHRY and SYGVKD. The CDR3 is 20 residues long. CDR3 bases: TGTGCCACCCAAGCAGGAGCGGGAGGTTCCTCCTTTTCAAGCACAGATACGCAGTATTTT. Its translation: CATQAGAGGSSFSSTDTQYF.

J is TRBJ1-5 and V is TRBV10-3, with no clear D. V lost 10 bases and J lost 2, with 9 bases in between. The CDR3 is 12 amino acids. CDR1 and CDR2 from the germline V gene are ENHRY and SYGVKD. The CDR3 nucleotides read TGTGCCAGTAGGGATGGCAATCAGCCCCAGCATTTT. It is translated as CASRDGNQPQHF.